What follows are 20 T cell receptor beta chains derived from one specimen sequenced in a study of T cell clonotyping in hematopoietic cell transplantation. Here immunoSEQ multiplex PCR was the method, and the copy in TCRdb shows in-frame clones only, minus some. The data contain some 16,000 clones, 93% of them singletons. Time point described: recipient sample about 28 days before transplant, after cytoreduction. The input for sequencing was peripheral blood mononuclear cells, taken before stem cell transplant. The receptors stem from a man between 18 and 29 years old with biphenotypic leukemia. Some clones in this sample may be carry-over from other donors' samples.

The chain uses TRBV6-1 and TRBJ1-6; no clear D gene. The CDR3 contains 17 residues. V lost 4 bases, J lost 0 bases, and 13 bases lay in between. CDR1 and CDR2 (germline): MNHNS, SASEGT. The CDR3 loop reads CASSVEGGSSYNSPLHF. Here the CDR3 DNA reads TGTGCCAGCAGTGTGGAGGGTGGAAGCTCCTATAATTCACCCCTCCACTTT.

V gene TRBV7-8 combines with J gene TRBJ2-1; TRBD2 aligns across 11 bases. Germline V CDR1 and CDR2: SGHVS, FQNEAQ. This CDR3 is built from 16 residues. V was clipped by 5 bases and J by 0 bases; unmatched bases: 3. The CDR3 DNA is TGTGCCAGCAGCACCGGGACTAGCGGCTCCTACAATGAGCAGTTCTTC. It is translated as CASSTGTSGSYNEQFF.

The J gene is TRBJ1-5, the V gene TRBV6-1, with 7 bases that match TRBD1. The CDR3 runs 14 residues. With V trimmed by 2 bases and J by 9 bases, 7 bases remained unmatched. Germline-derived CDR1 and CDR2 are MNHNS and SASEGT. The CDR3 sequence is CASSEIGGKVPQHF. CDR3 in DNA: TGTGCCAGCAGTGAAATAGGGGGCAAGGTGCCCCAGCATTTT.

V and J are TRBV10-3 and TRBJ1-2, with 7 bases matching TRBD1. After removal of 5 bases from V and 7 bases from J, the junction contained 10 bases not matched to a gene. In germline, CDR1 is ENHRY, CDR2 SYGVKD. This CDR3 has 14 amino acids. The CDR3 protein is CAISLDRDFRGYTF. CDR3 DNA sequence: TGTGCCATCAGTTTAGACAGGGATTTTCGTGGCTACACCTTC.

The chain has TRBV2 and TRBJ2-6; tentative D call: TRBD1 (5 bases). This CDR3 region has 17 residues. Germline V gene sequence: CDR1 SNHLY, CDR2 FYNNEI. V dropped 3 bases and J dropped 0 bases, with 12 bases sitting between them. The CDR3 DNA sequence: TGTGCCAGCAGTGAGGACATTATAAGCTCTGGGGCCAACGTCCTGACTTTC. Translated, it gives CASSEDIISSGANVLTF.

The V call is TRBV7-2, the J call TRBJ1-6; a possible D gene is TRBD1 (6 bases). V was pared by 5 bases and J by 5 bases, with 13 bases between. CDR1 SGHTA and CDR2 FQGNSA come from the germline V gene. The length of the CDR3 is 15 residues. CDR3 loop: CASSHRQADNSPLHF. The CDR3, as DNA: TGTGCCAGCAGCCACCGACAGGCCGATAATTCACCCCTCCACTTT.

DNA for the CDR3: TGTGCCAGCAGTTTAACATCAGGGTCTGGAAACACCATATATTTT. Encoded protein: CASSLTSGSGNTIYF. The rearrangement uses TRBV27 and TRBJ1-3; a weak D match, TRBD1 (5 bases). Germline CDR1 and CDR2: MNHEY and SMNVEV (reference sequence). The CDR3 sequence is 15 residues long. Deletions cut 2 bases from V and 1 base from J, with 9 bases between.

The V and J genes are TRBV9 and TRBJ2-7, with TRBD2 as a possible D gene (5 bases). This CDR3 is built from 15 residues. V was trimmed by 0 bases and J by 7 bases, leaving 17 bases between them. Germline loops: CDR1 SGDLS, CDR2 YYNGEE. This chain's CDR3 is CASSVGPSPSGEQYF. For the CDR3, the DNA is TGTGCCAGCAGCGTAGGCCCTAGCCCTTCGGGGGAGCAGTACTTC.

The chain is built from TRBV6-5 and TRBJ2-3; D remains ambiguous. This CDR3 region has 14 residues. Germline V lookup: CDR1 MNHEY, CDR2 SVGAGI. V shed 2 bases and J shed 6 bases, with 12 bases lying between them. The CDR3 DNA follows: TGTGCCAGCAGTTACGCAGTAGAGGTGGATACGCAGTATTTT. It codes for CASSYAVEVDTQYF.

The chain has TRBV2 and TRBJ2-7; D remains ambiguous. This CDR3 has 12 residues. Trimming took 6 bases from V and 2 from J, leaving 8 bases between them. CDR1 is SNHLY and CDR2 is FYNNEI in the germline V gene. The CDR3 here is CASRGEAYEQYF. The CDR3, as DNA: TGTGCCAGCAGGGGCGAAGCCTACGAGCAGTACTTC.

The gene calls are TRBV7-2 and TRBJ2-1, with a possible D match to TRBD2 (5 bases). V was pared by 2 bases and J by 8 bases, with 13 bases between. From germline, CDR1 is SGHTA and CDR2 FQGNSA. The CDR3 spans 14 residues. This CDR3 is CASSLQFYGDEQFF. The DNA of the CDR3 is TGTGCCAGCAGCTTACAATTTTACGGGGATGAGCAGTTCTTC. The whole variable domain, filled in from reference TRBV7-2 and TRBJ2-1, reads GAGVSQSPSNKVTEKGKDVELRCDPISGHTALYWYRQSLGQGLEFLIYFQGNSAPDKSGLPSDRFSAERTGGSVSTLTIQRTQQEDSAVYLCASSLQFYGDEQFFGPGTRLTVL.

This sequence joins TRBV11-2 and TRBJ1-1; no definite D call. The germline gives CDR1 SGHAT, CDR2 FQNNGV. Trimming pared 3 bases from V and 4 bases from J, leaving 6 bases between. The CDR3 covers 12 residues. CDR3 loop: CASSFHTTEAFF. DNA for the CDR3: TGTGCCAGCAGCTTCCATACCACTGAAGCTTTCTTT.

The chain combines TRBV5-1 with TRBJ1-5; D perhaps matches TRBD1 (6 bases). V was clipped by 2 bases and J by 7 bases, with 13 bases between them. Germline V lookup: CDR1 SGHRS, CDR2 YFSETQ. The CDR3 runs to 14 residues. This CDR3 is CASSLTGRDQPQHF. CDR3 nucleotides: TGCGCCAGCAGCTTAACAGGGAGGGACCAGCCCCAGCATTTT.

The chain recombines TRBV5-1 with TRBJ2-5; D unclear. Trimming shortened V by 2 bases and J by 5 bases, and 16 bases separated the two germline ends. This CDR3 is 15 amino acids long. CDR1 is SGHRS and CDR2 is YFSETQ in the germline V gene. CDR3 protein: CASSFGGGSFETQYF. The CDR3 coding sequence is TGCGCCAGCAGCTTTGGCGGTGGTAGCTTCGAGACCCAGTACTTC.

The gene calls are TRBV6-5 and TRBJ2-7; D is unresolved. Deletions cut 3 bases from V and 5 bases from J, with 11 bases between. Germline assignment: CDR1 MNHEY and CDR2 SVGAGI. The CDR3 length is 13 residues. The CDR3 DNA follows: TGTGCCAGCAGTTATGGGCCCGGAAACGAGCAGTACTTC. Translation: CASSYGPGNEQYF.

About this clone itself: The junction does not match germline at one end; this may be a read error. The chain links TRBV10-1 to TRBJ2-1, with 13 bases matching TRBD2. Germline CDR1 is WNHNN and CDR2 is SYGVQD (reference sequence). The CDR3 totals 16 residues. The CDR3 DNA sequence: TGCGCCAGCGGTGAGGGACTAGCGGGGTTTTACAATGAGCAGTTCTTC. Its translation: CASGEGLAGFYNEQFF.

This clone has a handful of counts. The chain joins TRBV28 to TRBJ1-5, with 9 bases lining up with TRBD1. Per germline, CDR1 MDHEN and CDR2 SYDVKM. This CDR3 contains 15 residues. J lost 4 bases, V lost 5 bases, and 6 bases had no gene match. The CDR3 nucleotides read TGTGCCAGCAGTGTTCGACAGGGGGGGAATCAGCCCCAGCATTTT. This translates into CASSVRQGGNQPQHF.

The CDR3 protein is CASSPRPGSPLHF. The CDR3 bases are TGTGCCAGCAGCCCCCGACCAGGTTCACCCCTCCACTTT. The genes are TRBV11-2 and TRBJ1-6, with unresolved D. The germline gives CDR1 SGHAT, CDR2 FQNNGV. Trimming shortened V by 5 bases and J by 9 bases, and 11 bases separated the two germline ends. The CDR3 length is 13 residues.

This chain joins TRBV29-1 and TRBJ1-2; tentative D call: TRBD1 (5 bases). Germline V gene sequence: CDR1 SQVTM, CDR2 ANQGSEA. V was clipped by 6 bases and J by 4 bases, with 15 bases between them. CDR3 length: 13 residues. As DNA, the CDR3 is TGCAGCGTGGGGACTGGATCGGGCTATGGCTACACCTTC. Protein sequence: CSVGTGSGYGYTF.

This chain uses TRBV30 with TRBJ2-7; 9 nucleotides agree with TRBD1. V shed 1 base, J shed 3 bases, and the junction held 1 base outside the gene matches. Germline assignment: CDR1 GTSNPN and CDR2 SVGIG (reference sequence). This CDR3 region has 13 residues. CDR3 in DNA: TGTGCCTGGAGTGAGGACAGGGGCTACGAGCAGTACTTC. Encoded protein: CAWSEDRGYEQYF.